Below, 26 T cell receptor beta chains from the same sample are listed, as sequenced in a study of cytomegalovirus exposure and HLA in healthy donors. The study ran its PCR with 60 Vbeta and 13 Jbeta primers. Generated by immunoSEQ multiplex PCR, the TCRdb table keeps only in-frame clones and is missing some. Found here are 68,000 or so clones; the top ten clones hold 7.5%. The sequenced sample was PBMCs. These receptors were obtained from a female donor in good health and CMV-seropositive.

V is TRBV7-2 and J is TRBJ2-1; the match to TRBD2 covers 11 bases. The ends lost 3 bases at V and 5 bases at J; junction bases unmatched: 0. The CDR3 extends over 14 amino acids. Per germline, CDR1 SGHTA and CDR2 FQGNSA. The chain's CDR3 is CASSFSGGDNEQFF. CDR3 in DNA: TGTGCCAGCAGCTTTAGCGGGGGGGACAATGAGCAGTTCTTC. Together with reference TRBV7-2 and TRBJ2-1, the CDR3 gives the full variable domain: GAGVSQSPSNKVTEKGKDVELRCDPISGHTALYWYRQSLGQGLEFLIYFQGNSAPDKSGLPSDRFSAERTGGSVSTLTIQRTQQEDSAVYLCASSFSGGDNEQFFGPGTRLTVL.

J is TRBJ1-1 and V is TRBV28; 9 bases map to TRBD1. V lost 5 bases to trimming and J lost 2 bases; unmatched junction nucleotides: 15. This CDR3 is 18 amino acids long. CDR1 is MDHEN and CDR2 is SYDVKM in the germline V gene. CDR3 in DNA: TGTGCCAGCAGTCTGACTCACAGGGGGCTAGCGATCAACACTGAAGCTTTCTTT. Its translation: CASSLTHRGLAINTEAFF.

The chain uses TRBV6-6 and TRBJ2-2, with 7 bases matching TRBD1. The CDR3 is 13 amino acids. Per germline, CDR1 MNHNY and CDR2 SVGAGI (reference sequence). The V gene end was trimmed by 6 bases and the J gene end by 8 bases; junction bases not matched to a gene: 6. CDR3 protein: CASSSDREGELFF. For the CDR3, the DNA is TGTGCCAGCAGCTCCGACAGGGAGGGGGAGCTGTTTTTT.

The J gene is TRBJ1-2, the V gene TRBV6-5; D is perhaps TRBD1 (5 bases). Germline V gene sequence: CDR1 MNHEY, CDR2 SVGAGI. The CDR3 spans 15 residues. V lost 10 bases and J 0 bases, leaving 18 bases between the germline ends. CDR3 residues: CATLRDSGTNYGYTF. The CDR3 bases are TGTGCCACCCTCAGGGACTCGGGAACTAACTATGGCTACACCTTC.

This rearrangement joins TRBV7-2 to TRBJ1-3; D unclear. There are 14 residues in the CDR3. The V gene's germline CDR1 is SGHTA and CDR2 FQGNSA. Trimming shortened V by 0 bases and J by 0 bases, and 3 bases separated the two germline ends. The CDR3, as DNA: TGTGCCAGCAGCTTAGCCAACTCTGGAAACACCATATATTTT. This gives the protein CASSLANSGNTIYF.

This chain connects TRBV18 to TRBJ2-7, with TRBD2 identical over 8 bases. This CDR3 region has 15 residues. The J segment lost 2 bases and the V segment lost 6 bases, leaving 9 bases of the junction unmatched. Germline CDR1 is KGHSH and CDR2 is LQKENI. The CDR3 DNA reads TGTGCCAGCTCCCTACGGGGGGGGCGTACCTACGAGCAGTACTTC. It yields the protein CASSLRGGRTYEQYF.

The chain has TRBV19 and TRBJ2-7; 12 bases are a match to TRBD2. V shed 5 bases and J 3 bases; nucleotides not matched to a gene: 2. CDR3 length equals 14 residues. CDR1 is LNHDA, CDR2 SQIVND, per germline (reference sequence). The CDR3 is CASSLGLAGYEQYF. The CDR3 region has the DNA TGTGCCAGTAGTTTGGGACTAGCGGGCTACGAGCAGTACTTC.

CDR3 region: CASSHTPRTTNEKLFF. The CDR3 nucleotides read TGCGCCAGCAGCCATACTCCCAGGACAACTAATGAAAAACTGTTTTTT. The chain has TRBV4-1 and TRBJ1-4; D gene uncertain. This CDR3 is built from 16 residues. V was clipped by 3 bases and J by 0 bases, with 11 bases between them. CDR1 and CDR2 from the germline V gene are MGHRA and YSYEKL.

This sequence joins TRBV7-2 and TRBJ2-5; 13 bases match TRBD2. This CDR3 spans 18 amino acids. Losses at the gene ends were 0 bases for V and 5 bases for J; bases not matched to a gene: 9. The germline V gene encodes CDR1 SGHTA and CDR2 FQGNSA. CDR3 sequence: CASSLAVGLAGVGETQYF. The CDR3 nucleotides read TGTGCCAGCAGCTTAGCAGTTGGACTAGCGGGAGTTGGGGAGACCCAGTACTTC.

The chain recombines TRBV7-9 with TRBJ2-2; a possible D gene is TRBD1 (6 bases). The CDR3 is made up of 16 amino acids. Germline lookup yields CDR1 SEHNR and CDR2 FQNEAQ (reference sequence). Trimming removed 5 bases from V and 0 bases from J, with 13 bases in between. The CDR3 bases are TGTGCCAGCAGCGGCCCTGGGGGCACGAACACCGGGGAGCTGTTTTTT. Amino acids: CASSGPGGTNTGELFF.

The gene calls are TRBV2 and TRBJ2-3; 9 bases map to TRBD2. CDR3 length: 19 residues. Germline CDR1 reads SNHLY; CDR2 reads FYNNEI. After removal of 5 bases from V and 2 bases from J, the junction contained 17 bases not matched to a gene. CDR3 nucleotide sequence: TGTGCCAGCAGTAATACTAAAATAGCGGGGGAGCCTCCCACAGATACGCAGTATTTT. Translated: CASSNTKIAGEPPTDTQYF.

CDR3 protein: CASSPGTDTQHF. CDR3 DNA: TGTGCCAGCAGCCCGGGGACAGATACGCAGCATTTT. This chain links TRBV27 with TRBJ2-3; 7 bases fit TRBD1. The DNA end is more similar to TRBJ1-5, so the J call may be wrong. Germline values: CDR1 MNHEY, CDR2 SMNVEV (reference sequence). The CDR3 length is 12 residues.

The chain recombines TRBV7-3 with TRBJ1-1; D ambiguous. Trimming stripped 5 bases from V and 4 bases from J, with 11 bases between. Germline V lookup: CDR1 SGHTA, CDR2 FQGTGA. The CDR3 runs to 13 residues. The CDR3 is CASSPGRGTEAFF. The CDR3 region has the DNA TGTGCCAGCAGCCCGGGAAGAGGCACTGAAGCTTTCTTT.

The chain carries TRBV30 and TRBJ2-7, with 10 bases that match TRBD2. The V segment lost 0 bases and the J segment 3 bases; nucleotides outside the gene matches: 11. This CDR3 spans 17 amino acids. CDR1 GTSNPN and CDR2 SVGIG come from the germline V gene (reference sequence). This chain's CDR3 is CAWSVRAGGRGLYEQYF. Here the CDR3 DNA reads TGTGCCTGGAGTGTACGAGCGGGGGGGCGGGGACTCTACGAGCAGTACTTC. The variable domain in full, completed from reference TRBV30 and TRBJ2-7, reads SQTIHQWPATLVQPVGSPLSLECTVEGTSNPNLYWYRQAAGRGLQLLFYSVGIGQISSEVPQNLSASRPQDRQFILSSKKLLLSDSGFYLCAWSVRAGGRGLYEQYFGPGTRLTVT.

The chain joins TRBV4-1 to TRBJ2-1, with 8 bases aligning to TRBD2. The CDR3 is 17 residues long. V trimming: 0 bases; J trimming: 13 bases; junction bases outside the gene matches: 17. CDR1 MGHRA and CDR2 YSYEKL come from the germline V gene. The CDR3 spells CASSQDRGAAGEVLQFF. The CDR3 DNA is TGCGCCAGCAGCCAAGATAGGGGGGCAGCGGGGGAAGTACTACAGTTCTTC.

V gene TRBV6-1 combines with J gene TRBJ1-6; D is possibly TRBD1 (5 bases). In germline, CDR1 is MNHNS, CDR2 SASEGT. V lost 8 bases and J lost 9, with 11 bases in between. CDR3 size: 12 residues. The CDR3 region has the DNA TGTGCCAGCGGATCGACAGCTTCACCCCTCCACTTT. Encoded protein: CASGSTASPLHF.

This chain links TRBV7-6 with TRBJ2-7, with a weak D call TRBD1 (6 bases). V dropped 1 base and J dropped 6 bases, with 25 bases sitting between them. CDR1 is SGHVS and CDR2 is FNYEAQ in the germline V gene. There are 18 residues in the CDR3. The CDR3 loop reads CASSLDSQGSVGSREQYF. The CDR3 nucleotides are TGTGCCAGCAGCTTAGATTCACAGGGTTCGGTCGGGTCTCGCGAGCAGTACTTC. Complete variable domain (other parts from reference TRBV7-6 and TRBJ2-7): GAGVSQSPRYKVTKRGQDVALRCDPISGHVSLYWYRQALGQGPEFLTYFNYEAQQDKSGLPNDRFSAERPEGSISTLTIQRTEQRDSAMYRCASSLDSQGSVGSREQYFGPGTRLTVT.

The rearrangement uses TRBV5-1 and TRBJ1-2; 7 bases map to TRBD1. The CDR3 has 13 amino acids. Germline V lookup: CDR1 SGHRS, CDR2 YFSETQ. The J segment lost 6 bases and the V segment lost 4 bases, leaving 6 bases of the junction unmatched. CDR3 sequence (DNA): TGCGCCAGCAGCGCCCAGGGGGGCCATGGCTACACCTTC. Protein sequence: CASSAQGGHGYTF. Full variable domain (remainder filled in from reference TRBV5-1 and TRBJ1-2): KAGVTQTPRYLIKTRGQQVTLSCSPISGHRSVSWYQQTPGQGLQFLFEYFSETQRNKGNFPGRFSGRQFSNSRSEMNVSTLELGDSALYLCASSAQGGHGYTFGSGTRLTVV.

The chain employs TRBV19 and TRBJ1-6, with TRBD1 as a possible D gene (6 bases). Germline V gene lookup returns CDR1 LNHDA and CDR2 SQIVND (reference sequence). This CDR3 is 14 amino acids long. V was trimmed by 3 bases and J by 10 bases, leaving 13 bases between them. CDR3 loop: CASSISGDGSPLHF. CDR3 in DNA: TGTGCCAGTAGTATCTCAGGGGACGGATCACCCCTCCACTTT.

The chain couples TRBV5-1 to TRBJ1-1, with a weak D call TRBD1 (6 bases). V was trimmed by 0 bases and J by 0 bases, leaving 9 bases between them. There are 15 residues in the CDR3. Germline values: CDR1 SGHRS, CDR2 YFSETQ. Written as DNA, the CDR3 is TGCGCCAGCAGCTTGGCCGGGACATTGAACACTGAAGCTTTCTTT. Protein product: CASSLAGTLNTEAFF.

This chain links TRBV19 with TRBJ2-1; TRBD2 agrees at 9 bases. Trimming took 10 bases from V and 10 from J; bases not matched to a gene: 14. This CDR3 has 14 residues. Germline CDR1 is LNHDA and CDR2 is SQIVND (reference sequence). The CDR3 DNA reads TGTGCCACCTCTAGCGGGATGCCCCCAAAAGAGCAGTTCTTC. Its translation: CATSSGMPPKEQFF.

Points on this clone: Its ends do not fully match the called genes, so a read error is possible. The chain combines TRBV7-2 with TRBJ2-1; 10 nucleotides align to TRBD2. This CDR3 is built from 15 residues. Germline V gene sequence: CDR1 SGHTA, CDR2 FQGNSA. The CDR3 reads CASRPSGSSDNEQFF. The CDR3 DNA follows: TGTGCCAGCAGACCTAGCGGGAGCTCCGACAATGAGCAGTTCTTC.

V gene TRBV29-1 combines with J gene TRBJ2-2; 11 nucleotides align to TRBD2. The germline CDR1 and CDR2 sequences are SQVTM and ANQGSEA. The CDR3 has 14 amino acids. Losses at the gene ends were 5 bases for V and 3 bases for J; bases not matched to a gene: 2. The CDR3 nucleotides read TGCAGCGTTACGGGACTAGCGGACACCGGGGAGCTGTTTTTT. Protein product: CSVTGLADTGELFF.

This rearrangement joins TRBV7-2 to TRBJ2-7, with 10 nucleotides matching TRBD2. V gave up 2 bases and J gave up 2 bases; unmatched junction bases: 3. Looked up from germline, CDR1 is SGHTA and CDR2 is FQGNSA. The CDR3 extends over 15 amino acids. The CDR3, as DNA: TGTGCCAGCAGCTTAAGCGGGACTAGCGCCTACGAGCAGTACTTC. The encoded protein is CASSLSGTSAYEQYF.

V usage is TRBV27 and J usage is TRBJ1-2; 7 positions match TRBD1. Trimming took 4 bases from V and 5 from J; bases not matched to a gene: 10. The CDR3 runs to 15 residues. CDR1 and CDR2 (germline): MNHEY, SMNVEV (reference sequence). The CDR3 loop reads CASSSPRQGLYGYTF. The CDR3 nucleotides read TGTGCCAGCAGTTCACCTAGACAGGGTCTGTATGGCTACACCTTC.

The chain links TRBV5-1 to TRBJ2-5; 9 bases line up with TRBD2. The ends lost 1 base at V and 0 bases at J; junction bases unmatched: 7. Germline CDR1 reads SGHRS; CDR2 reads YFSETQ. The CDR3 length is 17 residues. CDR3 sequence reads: CASSLYLAGSYQETQYF. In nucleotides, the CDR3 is TGCGCCAGCAGCTTGTACCTAGCGGGATCCTACCAAGAGACCCAGTACTTC.